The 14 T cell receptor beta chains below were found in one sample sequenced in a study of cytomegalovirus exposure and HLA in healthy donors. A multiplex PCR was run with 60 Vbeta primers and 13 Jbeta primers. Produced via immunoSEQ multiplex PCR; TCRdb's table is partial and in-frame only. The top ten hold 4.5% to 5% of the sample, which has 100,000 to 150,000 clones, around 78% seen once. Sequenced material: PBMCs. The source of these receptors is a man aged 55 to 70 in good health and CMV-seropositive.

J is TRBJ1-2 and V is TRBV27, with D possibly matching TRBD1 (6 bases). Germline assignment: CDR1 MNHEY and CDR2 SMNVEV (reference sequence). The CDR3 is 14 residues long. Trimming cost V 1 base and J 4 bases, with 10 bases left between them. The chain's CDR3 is CASSLLQGSYGYTF. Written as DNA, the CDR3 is TGTGCCAGCAGTTTATTGCAGGGGAGCTATGGCTACACCTTC.

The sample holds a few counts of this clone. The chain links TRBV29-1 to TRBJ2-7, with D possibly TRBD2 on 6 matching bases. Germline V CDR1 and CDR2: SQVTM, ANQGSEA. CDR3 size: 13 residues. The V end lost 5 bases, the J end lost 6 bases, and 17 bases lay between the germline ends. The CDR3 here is CSVRIGGDTEQYF. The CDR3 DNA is TGCAGCGTTAGGATCGGGGGAGATACCGAGCAGTACTTC.

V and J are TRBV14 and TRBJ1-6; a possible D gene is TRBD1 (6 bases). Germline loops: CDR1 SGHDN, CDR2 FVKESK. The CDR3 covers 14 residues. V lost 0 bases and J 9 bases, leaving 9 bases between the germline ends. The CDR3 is CASSQDWGLSPLHF. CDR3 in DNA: TGTGCCAGCAGCCAAGATTGGGGGCTTTCACCCCTCCACTTT.

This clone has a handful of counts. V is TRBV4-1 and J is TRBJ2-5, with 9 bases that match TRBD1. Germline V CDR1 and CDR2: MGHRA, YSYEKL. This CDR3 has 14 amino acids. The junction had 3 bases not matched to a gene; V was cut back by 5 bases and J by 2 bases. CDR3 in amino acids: CASSFGTGQETQYF. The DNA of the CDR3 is TGCGCCAGCAGCTTCGGGACAGGGCAAGAGACCCAGTACTTC.

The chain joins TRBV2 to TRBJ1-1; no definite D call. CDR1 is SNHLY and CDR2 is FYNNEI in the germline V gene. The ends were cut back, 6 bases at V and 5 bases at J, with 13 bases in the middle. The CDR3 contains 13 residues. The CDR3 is CASREDKGTEAFF. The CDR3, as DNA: TGTGCCAGCAGGGAGGATAAGGGAACTGAAGCTTTCTTT.

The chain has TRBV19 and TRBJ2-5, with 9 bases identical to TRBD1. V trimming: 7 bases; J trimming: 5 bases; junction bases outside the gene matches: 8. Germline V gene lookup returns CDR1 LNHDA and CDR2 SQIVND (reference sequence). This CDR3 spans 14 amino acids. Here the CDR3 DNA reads TGTGCCAGTACGCCGGGACAGGGACAGGAGACCCAGTACTTC. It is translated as CASTPGQGQETQYF.

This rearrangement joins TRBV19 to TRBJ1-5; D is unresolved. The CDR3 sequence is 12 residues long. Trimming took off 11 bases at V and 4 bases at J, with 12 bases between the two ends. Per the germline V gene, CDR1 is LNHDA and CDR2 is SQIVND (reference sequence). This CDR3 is CAGGLRNQPQHF. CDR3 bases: TGTGCCGGAGGACTAAGGAATCAGCCCCAGCATTTT.

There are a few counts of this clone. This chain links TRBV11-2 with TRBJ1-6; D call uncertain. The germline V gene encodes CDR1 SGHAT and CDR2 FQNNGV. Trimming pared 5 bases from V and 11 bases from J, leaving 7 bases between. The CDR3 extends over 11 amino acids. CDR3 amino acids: CASSPGTPLHF. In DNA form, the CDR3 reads TGTGCCAGCAGCCCGGGGACACCCCTCCACTTT.

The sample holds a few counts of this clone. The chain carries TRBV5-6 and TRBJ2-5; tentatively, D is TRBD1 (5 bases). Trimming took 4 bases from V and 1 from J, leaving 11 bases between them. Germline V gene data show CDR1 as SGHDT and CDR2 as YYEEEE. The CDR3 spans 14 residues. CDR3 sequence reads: CASSLDTLQETQYF. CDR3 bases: TGTGCCAGCAGCCTGGACACGCTCCAAGAGACCCAGTACTTC. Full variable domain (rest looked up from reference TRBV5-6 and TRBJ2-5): DAGVTQSPTHLIKTRGQQVTLRCSPKSGHDTVSWYQQALGQGPQFIFQYYEEEERQRGNFPDRFSGHQFPNYSSELNVNALLLGDSALYLCASSLDTLQETQYFGPGTRLLVL.

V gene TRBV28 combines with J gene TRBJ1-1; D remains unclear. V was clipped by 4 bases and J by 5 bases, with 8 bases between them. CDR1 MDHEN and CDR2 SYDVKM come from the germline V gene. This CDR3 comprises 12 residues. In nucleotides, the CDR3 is TGTGCCAGCAGTTACCGGTGGACTGAAGCTTTCTTT. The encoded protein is CASSYRWTEAFF.

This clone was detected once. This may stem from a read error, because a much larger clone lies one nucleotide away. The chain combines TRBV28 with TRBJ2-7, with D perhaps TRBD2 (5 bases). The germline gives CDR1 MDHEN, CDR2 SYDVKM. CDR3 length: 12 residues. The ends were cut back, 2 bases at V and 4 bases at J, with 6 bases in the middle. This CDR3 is CASSLSGYEQYF. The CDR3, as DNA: TGTGCCAGCAGTTTAAGCGGTTACGAGCAGTACTTC.

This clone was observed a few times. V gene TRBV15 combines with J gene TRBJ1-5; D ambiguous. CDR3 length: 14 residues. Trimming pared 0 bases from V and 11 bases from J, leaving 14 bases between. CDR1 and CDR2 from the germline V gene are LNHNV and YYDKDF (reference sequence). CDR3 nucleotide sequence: TGTGCCACCAGCAGAGATCTGTCAGGTGGGTCCCAGCATTTT. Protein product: CATSRDLSGGSQHF.

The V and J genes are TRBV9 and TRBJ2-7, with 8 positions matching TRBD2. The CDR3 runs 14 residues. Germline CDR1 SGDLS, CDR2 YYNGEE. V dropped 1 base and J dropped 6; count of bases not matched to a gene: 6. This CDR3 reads CASSVYGGASEQYF. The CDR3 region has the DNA TGTGCCAGCAGCGTATACGGGGGGGCCTCCGAGCAGTACTTC.

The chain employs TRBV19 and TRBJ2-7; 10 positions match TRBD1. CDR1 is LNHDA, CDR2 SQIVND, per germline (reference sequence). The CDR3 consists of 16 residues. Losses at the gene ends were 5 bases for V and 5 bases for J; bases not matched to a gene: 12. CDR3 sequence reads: CASSGYRDRGYNEQYF. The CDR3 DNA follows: TGTGCCAGTAGTGGCTACCGGGACAGGGGTTACAACGAGCAGTACTTC.